This T cell receptor (beta chain) came from a study of cytomegalovirus exposure and HLA in healthy donors. Primers included in the PCR were 60 Vbeta and 13 Jbeta primers. This table comes from immunoSEQ multiplex PCR, and its TCRdb copy is limited to in-frame clones, with some not included. The sample holds about 99,000 clones. Turning to this clone: What it recognizes is unknown.

The CDR3 covers 14 residues. Germline V gene lookup returns CDR1 SGHAT and CDR2 FQNNGV. The V and J ends lost 1 base and 2 bases respectively, with 6 bases between them. Findings and caveats of the study: The later analysis indicated that the majority of CMV-associated TCR beta chains appeared HLA-restricted. The records held CMV serostatus as the only immune exposure information.

The receptor comes from a man aged 35 to 55 in good health and CMV-seronegative. The chain links TRBV11-2 to TRBJ2-1; D call uncertain. Sequencing was carried out using PBMCs. Here the CDR3 DNA reads TGTGCCAGCAGCTTAGCTCTAGCCTACAATGAGCAGTTCTTC. It specifies CASSLALAYNEQFF.